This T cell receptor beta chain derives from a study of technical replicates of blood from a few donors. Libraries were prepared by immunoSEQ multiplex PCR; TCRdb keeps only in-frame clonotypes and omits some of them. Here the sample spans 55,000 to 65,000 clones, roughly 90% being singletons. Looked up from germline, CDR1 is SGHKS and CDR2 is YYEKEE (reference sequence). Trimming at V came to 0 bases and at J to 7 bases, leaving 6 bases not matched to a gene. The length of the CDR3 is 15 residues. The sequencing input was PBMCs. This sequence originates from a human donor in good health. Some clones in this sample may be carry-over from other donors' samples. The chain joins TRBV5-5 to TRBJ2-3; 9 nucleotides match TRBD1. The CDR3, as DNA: TGTGCCAGCAGCTTGGTGACAGGGGGGGAGTATACGCAGTATTTT. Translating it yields CASSLVTGGEYTQYF.